The clone carrying this TCR beta chain was seen only a few times. The antigen is unknown. This sample was included in a study of OX40 agonist ivuxolimab in advanced cancers. Study details: The group had a mean age of 60 years, ranged from 23 to 79, and was 80% to 90% male.

The protocol was immunoSEQ multiplex PCR, while the TCRdb copy is restricted to in-frame clones and leaves out a portion. Of 77,000 or so clones in the sample, approximately 85% were seen once. Study-wide results and caveats: The specificity for antigen of the expanded peripheral T cells was not determined.

The sample consisted of CD4+ or CD8+ T cells sorted from blood, taken in a trial of the OX40 agonist ivuxolimab. The source of this sequence is an adult with an advanced solid tumor such as melanoma, head and neck, liver or kidney cancer.

CDR3 region: CASSYADHGYTF. Here the CDR3 DNA reads TGTGCCAGCAGCTACGCCGACCATGGCTACACCTTC. The gene calls are TRBV7-9 and TRBJ1-2; D remains unclear. The CDR3 loop spans 12 amino acids. Germline V gene sequence: CDR1 SEHNR, CDR2 FQNEAQ (reference sequence). Trimming stripped 4 bases from V and 6 bases from J, with 9 bases between.